This TCR beta chain was retrieved from a study of blood T cells in healthy people across ages. The study, taken as a whole, reports: As age increased, TCR beta diversity per million T cells fell in a roughly linear fashion.

Next came a second PCR, run for about 7 to 12 cycles, which used a sample-barcoded 5' primer along with a J-beta primer mix. TCRdb re-called the 5' RACE reads with MiXCR, one entry per CDR3 protein. The table has some 1.5 million distinct CDR3 sequences, roughly 30% seen once. Concerning this clonotype: The antigen is not known. No conserved phenylalanine or tryptophan ends this CDR3, so it is likely a read error.

Isolated per sample were at least 7 million PBMCs. Sequenced sample: blood. The source of this sequence is a woman in her 30s in good health.

In DNA, the CDR3 is TGTGCCAGCAGTTACGGTTTGCGGGAGCGCACAGATACGCAGTATTGT. It is translated as CASSYGLRERTDTQYC. This chain uses TRBV6-2 or TRBV6-3 with TRBJ2-3, with 7 bases lining up with TRBD2. Germline assignment: CDR1 MNHEY and CDR2 SVGEGT. The CDR3 has 16 amino acids. Germline trimming cut 2 bases from V and 1 base from J; bases unmatched to any gene: 6.